The 10 T cell receptor beta chains below all came from one sample that was sequenced in a study of T cells after yellow fever vaccination. Via MiXCR, TCRdb re-called the 5' RACE reads, giving one row per CDR3 protein. Of some 320,000 distinct CDR3 sequences listed, roughly 8.7% were seen once; the top ten hold under 20%. The source was PBMCs, collected on the day of the first yellow fever vaccination. The receptors were gathered from a man younger than 30 who received the YFV17D yellow fever vaccine.

The sample holds many counts of this clonotype. The chain has TRBV5-5 and TRBJ2-1, with a possible D match to TRBD2 (5 bases). Germline CDR1 is SGHKS and CDR2 is YYEKEE (reference sequence). V lost 3 bases and J lost 5, with 12 bases in between. The CDR3 totals 14 residues. CDR3 sequence: CASSWVGKDNEQFF. Here the CDR3 DNA reads TGTGCCAGCAGCTGGGTCGGGAAAGACAATGAGCAGTTCTTC.

The sample holds many counts of this clonotype. The chain couples TRBV4-1 to TRBJ1-5, with a possible D match to TRBD1 (5 bases). In germline, CDR1 is MGHRA, CDR2 YSYEKL. CDR3 size: 20 residues. Trimming cost V 1 base and J 3 bases, with 25 bases left between them. CDR3 DNA sequence: TGCGCCAGCAGCCAAGTTTGGCCCACGACGCGCTCCAGGGTCAATCAGCCCCAGCATTTT. Protein: CASSQVWPTTRSRVNQPQHF.

This clonotype turned up a few times. The V gene is TRBV4-1, the J gene TRBJ2-1; possibly TRBD2 for D (7 bases). The germline gives CDR1 MGHRA, CDR2 YSYEKL. V lost 6 bases, J lost 0 bases, and 12 bases lay in between. The CDR3 consists of 15 residues. CDR3 in amino acids: CASSGGGASYNEQFF. CDR3 sequence (DNA): TGCGCCAGCAGTGGAGGGGGGGCCTCCTACAATGAGCAGTTCTTC.

In its sample, this clonotype was seen a few times. V is TRBV6-1 and J is TRBJ2-7, with TRBD1 matching 8 bases. The germline V gene encodes CDR1 MNHNS and CDR2 SASEGT. The CDR3 runs 15 residues. V lost 6 bases, J lost 9 bases, and 16 bases stayed unmatched. The CDR3 DNA reads TGTGCCAGCAGCGATCAATGGGGTCAGGGGGCAGGGCAGTACTTC. This translates into CASSDQWGQGAGQYF.

In nucleotides, the CDR3 is TGTGCCAGCAGCTCGTCCACAGGGGGCGAGGGGACCCAGTACTTC. This sequence encodes CASSSSTGGEGTQYF. The chain uses TRBV7-9 and TRBJ2-5, with 9 bases identical to TRBD1. The CDR3 totals 15 residues. Trimming cost V 4 bases and J 7 bases; bases outside gene matches: 10. Germline V gives CDR1 SEHNR, CDR2 FQNEAQ (reference sequence).

The rearrangement joins TRBV20-1 to TRBJ1-2; 7 bases map to TRBD1. Trimming removed 3 bases from V and 4 bases from J; junction bases left unmatched: 8. The germline V gene has CDR1 DFQATT and CDR2 SNEGSKA (reference sequence). The CDR3 has 14 amino acids. The CDR3 loop is CSASDSTGAYGYTF. CDR3 DNA sequence: TGCAGTGCTAGTGATTCAACAGGGGCCTATGGCTACACCTTC.

The sample holds a few counts of this clonotype. V gene TRBV5-4 combines with J gene TRBJ2-2, with TRBD2 identical over 10 bases. CDR1 is SGHNT, CDR2 YYREEE, per germline (reference sequence). V lost 3 bases to trimming and J lost 3 bases; unmatched junction nucleotides: 2. The CDR3 totals 15 residues. This CDR3 is CASSSGLADTGELFF. CDR3 nucleotide sequence: TGTGCCAGCAGCTCAGGACTAGCGGACACCGGGGAGCTGTTTTTT.

The gene calls are TRBV4-2 and TRBJ1-2, with D unresolved. The germline gives CDR1 LGHNA, CDR2 YNFKEQ. Trimming took off 3 bases at V and 2 bases at J, with 16 bases between the two ends. This CDR3 is built from 16 residues. CDR3 region: CASSHGIYSTNYGYTF. CDR3 nucleotides: TGTGCCAGCAGCCATGGTATCTACAGCACCAACTATGGCTACACCTTC.

This clonotype was seen only a few times. The rearrangement joins TRBV12-3 or TRBV12-4 to TRBJ2-1; possibly TRBD1 for D (6 bases). V lost 5 bases and J 10 bases, leaving 12 bases between the germline ends. The CDR3 has 12 residues. The CDR3 nucleotides are TGTGCCAGCAGTCTTATAACAGGGGAGCAGTTCTTC. This translates into CASSLITGEQFF.

This clonotype was seen at least ten times. Mismatch with germline at one junction end may stem from a read error. This CDR3 is CASSGRLQGAQDF. The CDR3 DNA reads TGTGCCAGCAGCGGACGTCTTCAGGGGGCGCAGGACTTC. V gene TRBV7-2 combines with J gene TRBJ2-7, with TRBD1 identical over 8 bases. The CDR3 extends over 13 amino acids. Germline assignment: CDR1 SGHTA and CDR2 FQGNSA.